This entry lists 25 T cell receptor beta chains sequenced from one sample in a study of T cell changes during pregnancy in multiple sclerosis. Sequenced by immunoSEQ multiplex PCR; TCRdb stores in-frame clones only, minus some. The data hold more than 14,000 clones, with around 86% observed a single time. The starting material was CD8+ T cells from peripheral blood mononuclear cells, obtained in the first trimester of pregnancy. Receptors originate from a female donor with multiple sclerosis, enrolled in a pregnancy study.

The rearrangement joins TRBV28 to TRBJ2-1; no definite D call. Germline V CDR1 and CDR2: MDHEN, SYDVKM. The CDR3 sequence is 11 residues long. Trimming shortened V by 6 bases and J by 5 bases, and 5 bases separated the two germline ends. Written as DNA, the CDR3 is TGTGCCAGCAGCACTCACAATGAGCAGTTCTTC. It encodes CASSTHNEQFF.

This chain uses TRBV27 with TRBJ2-7, with 9 bases aligning to TRBD1. Germline CDR1 reads MNHEY; CDR2 reads SMNVEV (reference sequence). The CDR3 is 15 residues long. Trimming cost V 6 bases and J 3 bases; bases outside gene matches: 9. The CDR3 sequence is CASSIQGAKGYEQYF. The CDR3 DNA sequence: TGTGCCAGCAGCATACAGGGGGCAAAGGGCTACGAGCAGTACTTC.

The chain joins TRBV6-5 to TRBJ2-5, with 8 bases that match TRBD1. CDR1 is MNHEY, CDR2 SVGAGI, per germline. The CDR3 is 14 amino acids. V was clipped by 5 bases and J by 1 base; unmatched bases: 3. Here the CDR3 DNA reads TGTGCCAGCAGTCCAGGACAGGGCCAAGAGACCCAGTACTTC. Amino acid sequence: CASSPGQGQETQYF.

This rearrangement joins TRBV27 to TRBJ1-5; 7 bases fit TRBD1. Germline V gene data show CDR1 as MNHEY and CDR2 as SMNVEV (reference sequence). Trimming took 5 bases from V and 5 from J; bases not matched to a gene: 3. The CDR3 spans 13 residues. The CDR3: CASSRQGDQPQHF. CDR3 in DNA: TGTGCCAGCAGTCGACAGGGCGATCAGCCCCAGCATTTT.

This clone was recorded only once. V is TRBV19 and J is TRBJ1-1; D remains unclear. CDR1 and CDR2 (germline): LNHDA, SQIVND (reference sequence). Between the trimmed V and J ends, which lost 6 bases and 5 bases, there was a span of 10 bases. CDR3 size: 12 residues. CDR3 DNA: TGTGCCAGTAGATTGGGAGGGACTGAAGCTTTCTTT. Its protein is CASRLGGTEAFF.

The chain combines TRBV7-9 with TRBJ1-5; D gene unclear. The V and J ends lost 4 bases and 1 base respectively, with 5 bases between them. The germline gives CDR1 SEHNR, CDR2 FQNEAQ (reference sequence). The CDR3 runs to 13 residues. CDR3 bases: TGTGCCAGCAGCTCCGGGAGCAATCAGCCCCAGCATTTT. This sequence encodes CASSSGSNQPQHF.

In its sample, this clone was seen a few times. The CDR3 region has the DNA TGTGCCAGCAGCTCATCGGACAGGGCTTACAATCAGCCCCAGCATTTT. It yields the protein CASSSSDRAYNQPQHF. This chain uses TRBV7-6 with TRBJ1-5; 8 nucleotides line up with TRBD1. Germline lookup yields CDR1 SGHVS and CDR2 FNYEAQ. This CDR3 region has 16 residues. V shed 4 bases and J 3 bases; nucleotides not matched to a gene: 8.

The table lists this clone with a count of one. The gene calls are TRBV25-1 and TRBJ2-5, with unresolved D. The V end lost 4 bases, the J end lost 4 bases, and 4 bases lay between the germline ends. CDR1 and CDR2 (germline): MGHDK, SYGVNS. The CDR3 runs to 11 residues. The CDR3 region is CASSGAETQYF. Written as DNA, the CDR3 is TGTGCCAGCAGTGGGGCAGAGACCCAGTACTTC.

This clone was recorded only once. V gene TRBV30 combines with J gene TRBJ2-2, with 7 bases that match TRBD1. V shed 2 bases and J 6 bases; nucleotides not matched to a gene: 3. CDR3 length: 13 residues. Germline assignment: CDR1 GTSNPN and CDR2 SVGIG (reference sequence). The CDR3 sequence: CAWSTDRPGELFF. CDR3 coding DNA: TGTGCCTGGAGTACGGACAGGCCCGGGGAGCTGTTTTTT.

V usage is TRBV18 and J usage is TRBJ1-1; weak D call: TRBD1 (6 bases). This CDR3 has 13 residues. V was trimmed by 2 bases and J by 4 bases, leaving 8 bases between them. CDR1 KGHSH and CDR2 LQKENI come from the germline V gene. CDR3 residues: CASSPGGSTEAFF. CDR3 coding DNA: TGTGCCAGCTCACCAGGGGGCAGCACTGAAGCTTTCTTT.

This clone is labeled medium-sized. The chain is built from TRBV7-8 and TRBJ1-6; 10 bases fit TRBD1. Per germline, CDR1 SGHVS and CDR2 FQNEAQ. This CDR3 comprises 14 residues. Losses at the gene ends were 5 bases for V and 7 bases for J; bases not matched to a gene: 2. CDR3 in amino acids: CASSADRGNSPLHF. The CDR3 DNA reads as TGTGCCAGCAGCGCGGACAGGGGGAATTCACCCCTCCACTTT.

The V gene is TRBV10-3, the J gene TRBJ2-1; 8 bases fit TRBD2. J gave up 2 bases and V 3 bases, and 6 bases lay outside the gene matches. This CDR3 has 16 residues. The germline gives CDR1 ENHRY, CDR2 SYGVKD. The CDR3 bases are TGTGCCATCAGTGACGGGACTAGTGGGACCTACAATGAGCAGTTCTTC. This translates into CAISDGTSGTYNEQFF.

The CDR3 DNA follows: TGTGCCAGCAGTTCCAAACCCTACGGGGAGCTGTTTTTT. Protein sequence: CASSSKPYGELFF. The chain links TRBV28 to TRBJ2-2; D unclear. This CDR3 has 13 residues. V lost 4 bases and J lost 7, with 10 bases in between. The germline gives CDR1 MDHEN, CDR2 SYDVKM.

The chain uses TRBV4-2 and TRBJ1-5; tentative D call: TRBD1 (5 bases). CDR3 size: 19 residues. V was clipped by 0 bases and J by 3 bases, with 21 bases between them. The V gene's germline CDR1 is LGHNA and CDR2 YNFKEQ. The CDR3 spells CASSQDGWRTRATNQPQHF. The CDR3 nucleotides read TGTGCCAGCAGCCAAGATGGCTGGCGGACCAGGGCAACCAATCAGCCCCAGCATTTT.

The CDR3 sequence is CASSLEVPTSGNRNIQYF. CDR3 nucleotides: TGTGCCAGCAGTTTAGAGGTTCCGACTAGCGGGAATCGAAACATTCAGTACTTC. This chain connects TRBV27 to TRBJ2-4; 11 bases are shared with TRBD2. The CDR3 has 18 amino acids. Trimming cost V 2 bases and J 6 bases; bases outside gene matches: 12. Germline V gene sequence: CDR1 MNHEY, CDR2 SMNVEV (reference sequence).

The V call is TRBV5-1, the J call TRBJ1-2; TRBD1 aligns across 7 bases. Losses at the gene ends were 3 bases for V and 3 bases for J; bases not matched to a gene: 11. Germline values: CDR1 SGHRS, CDR2 YFSETQ. The CDR3 loop spans 16 amino acids. The CDR3 spells CASSSGQALKDYGYTF. The DNA for the CDR3 is TGCGCCAGCAGCTCCGGACAGGCCTTAAAGGACTATGGCTACACCTTC.

The chain is built from TRBV5-1 and TRBJ2-1; weak D call: TRBD2 (5 bases). V lost 3 bases to trimming and J lost 8 bases, with 15 bases between them. The germline V gene has CDR1 SGHRS and CDR2 YFSETQ. The CDR3 has 14 residues. The CDR3 loop is CASSYSAATDEQFF. The CDR3 bases are TGCGCCAGCAGCTACTCAGCGGCCACGGATGAGCAGTTCTTC.

This sequence joins TRBV9 and TRBJ1-2, with D tentatively TRBD1 (5 bases). Germline V gene data show CDR1 as SGDLS and CDR2 as YYNGEE. V was clipped by 4 bases and J by 7 bases, with 17 bases between them. The CDR3 contains 14 residues. The CDR3 DNA reads TGTGCCAGCAGCATCAAGGTCCAGGGCGGTGGCTACACCTTC. Its translation: CASSIKVQGGGYTF.

This sequence joins TRBV7-9 and TRBJ2-1; D is uncertain. Trimming removed 3 bases from V and 8 bases from J, with 14 bases in between. CDR3 length: 14 residues. Germline V gene lookup returns CDR1 SEHNR and CDR2 FQNEAQ (reference sequence). CDR3 nucleotides: TGTGCCAGCAGCTTCGGTAGTTTGATCCATGAGCAGTTCTTC. It encodes CASSFGSLIHEQFF.

V usage is TRBV5-6 and J usage is TRBJ2-5, with D maybe TRBD2 (7 bases). This CDR3 contains 14 residues. Trimming took off 4 bases at V and 5 bases at J, with 15 bases between the two ends. Germline V gene lookup returns CDR1 SGHDT and CDR2 YYEEEE. This CDR3 is CASSPGGLGETQYF. The CDR3 region has the DNA TGTGCCAGCAGCCCGGGGGGCCTCGGGGAGACCCAGTACTTC.

The sample holds one count of this clone. The chain carries TRBV13 and TRBJ2-4; 7 nucleotides match TRBD2. Germline V gene data show CDR1 as PRHDT and CDR2 as FYEKMQ (reference sequence). J was trimmed by 9 bases and V by 4 bases; bases with no gene match: 3. The CDR3 loop spans 12 amino acids. In DNA, the CDR3 is TGTGCCAGCAGCTGGGAGGGAAGCATTCAGTACTTC. Translating gives CASSWEGSIQYF.

This clone was picked up one time. The chain recombines TRBV19 with TRBJ2-1; tentatively, D is TRBD1 (5 bases). The germline CDR1 and CDR2 sequences are LNHDA and SQIVND (reference sequence). Trimming stripped 0 bases from V and 7 bases from J, with 16 bases between. This CDR3 has 16 residues. In DNA form, the CDR3 reads TGTGCCAGTAGTATAGACCTCAGGGAAATGTCGAATGAGCAGTTCTTC. This encodes CASSIDLREMSNEQFF.

V usage is TRBV19 and J usage is TRBJ1-2, with 7 bases aligning to TRBD1. Trimming removed 5 bases from V and 4 bases from J; junction bases left unmatched: 10. The CDR3 consists of 15 residues. Germline V gene sequence: CDR1 LNHDA, CDR2 SQIVND (reference sequence). The CDR3 sequence is CASSPWTGVTYGYTF. In DNA, the CDR3 is TGTGCCAGTAGTCCCTGGACAGGAGTTACCTATGGCTACACCTTC.

In its sample, this clone ranks as medium-sized (0.01 to 0.1%). The chain has TRBV9 and TRBJ1-1; maybe TRBD1 (6 bases). The V gene lost 4 bases and the J gene lost 4 bases, with 14 bases spanning the gap. The CDR3 is made up of 14 amino acids. Germline lookup yields CDR1 SGDLS and CDR2 YYNGEE. Here the CDR3 DNA reads TGTGCCAGCAGCCCCCCCAGGGGCGGCACTGAAGCTTTCTTT. This gives the protein CASSPPRGGTEAFF.

This clone has more than one count but fewer than ten. J is TRBJ2-1 and V is TRBV2; TRBD2 aligns across 9 bases. The CDR3 covers 14 residues. Germline values: CDR1 SNHLY, CDR2 FYNNEI. Germline trimming cut 4 bases from V and 4 bases from J; bases unmatched to any gene: 2. The CDR3, as DNA: TGTGCCAGCAGTGCAGCGGGGGGTTACAATGAGCAGTTCTTC. It translates to CASSAAGGYNEQFF.